This T cell receptor (beta chain) was identified during a study of T cells in Graves' hyperthyroidism and ophthalmopathy. Broader study findings: Clonotypes that were expanded in thyroid above 0.001 mostly appeared in blood too. A model of 13 V-J pairs discriminated ophthalmopathy from stable hyperthyroidism.

This clonotype is medium-sized within its sample. Antigen unknown. Amplified TCR beta CDR3 regions came from RNA transcripts. With the HTBI primer set, the TCR CDR3 went through a first round of RT-PCR. TCRdb called the multiplex PCR reads again in MiXCR, with one record for every CDR3 protein. This table has roughly 93,000 distinct CDR3 sequences, around 42% appearing once. When ophthalmopathy did not progress within 18 months, Graves' hyperthyroidism was considered stable. With a duration under 2 months, the hyperthyroidism was newly diagnosed in patients aged 18 to 65. The source is a woman younger than 45 with Graves' hyperthyroidism. Sequenced sample: peripheral blood or thyroid tissue (not recorded which).

The CDR3 nucleotides read TGTGCCAGCAGTGCACAGGGATGGGACACTGAAGCTTTCTTT. Its translation is CASSAQGWDTEAFF. This chain uses TRBV12-3 or TRBV12-4 with TRBJ1-1, with D maybe TRBD1 (6 bases). The CDR3 consists of 14 residues. V shed 5 bases and J shed 3 bases, with 13 bases lying between them.